The clone carrying this TCR beta chain turned up a few times. The antigen remains unidentified. The study profiled TCR beta VDJ and CDR3 using genomic DNA as template. TCRdb analysed the reads with MiXCR anew, one entry per CDR3 protein. The repertoire holds around 190,000 distinct CDR3 sequences, with 48% as singletons. Patients selected for sequencing had displayed CD8+CD57+ cell expansion by flow cytometry. The enrolled patients all had severe acquired aplastic anemia. These data originate in a study of CD8+CD57+ T cells in acquired aplastic anemia. Study-wide context: The DNA of sorted CD4+ and CD8+ cells averaged roughly 3.2 ug.

Study results and limitations: In CD8+ cells, Simpson's diversity showed no significant difference between patients and controls. Patients and controls turned out to have around 29 CD8+ CDR3 sequences in common.

Germline V gene sequence: CDR1 MNHEY, CDR2 SVGAGI. V was clipped by 3 bases and J by 0 bases, with 6 bases between them. The CDR3 spans 13 residues. The specimen was sorted CD4+, CD8+, or CD8+CD57+ T cells (not recorded which) from PBMCs. The chain carries TRBV6-5 and TRBJ2-7; D not certain. The receptor was isolated from a human donor with aplastic anemia. CDR3 in amino acids: CASSYDISYEQYF. The CDR3 DNA reads as TGTGCCAGCAGTTATGACATCTCCTACGAGCAGTACTTC.